The 17 T cell receptor beta chains reported below all come from one sample, sequenced in a study of patients and donors after allogeneic stem cell transplantation. Each CDR3 protein is one row after TCRdb ran MiXCR on the RT-PCR reads. This table has about 230,000 distinct CDR3 sequences, 13% to 15% appearing once. The specimen was blood, either unsorted or a sorted T cell fraction (not recorded which). The receptors come from a human donor who was either an allogeneic HSCT recipient or a stem cell or donor lymphocyte infusion donor (not recorded which). It is not recorded whose cells these are; they may come from a transplant donor.

The rearrangement uses TRBV5-4 and TRBJ2-5; D uncertain. V was pared by 1 base and J by 0 bases, with 4 bases between. The germline V gene has CDR1 SGHNT and CDR2 YYREEE (reference sequence). The CDR3 has 13 amino acids. CDR3 DNA sequence: TGTGCCAGCAGCTTGCTGGACCAAGAGACCCAGTACTTC. This encodes CASSLLDQETQYF.

This rearrangement joins TRBV12-3 or TRBV12-4 to TRBJ1-4; D gene uncertain. CDR3 size: 15 residues. V lost 1 base and J 3 bases, leaving 9 bases between the germline ends. CDR3 region: CASSLEAGANEKLFF. Here the CDR3 DNA reads TGTGCCAGCAGTTTAGAAGCGGGAGCTAATGAAAAACTGTTTTTT.

Many counts were recorded for this clonotype. The genes are TRBV6-1 and TRBJ1-2; D is uncertain. CDR3 length: 14 amino acids. Germline V gene sequence: CDR1 MNHNS, CDR2 SASEGT. Deletions cut 7 bases from V and 8 bases from J, with 20 bases between. The chain's CDR3 is CASTYDLGGFGYTF. The CDR3 bases are TGTGCCAGCACATATGACTTGGGTGGGTTCGGCTACACCTTC.

This clonotype appeared a few times. The chain uses TRBV28 and TRBJ1-2; perhaps TRBD1 as D (6 bases). CDR3 length: 14 residues. The germline V gene has CDR1 MDHEN and CDR2 SYDVKM. The V end was cut by 2 bases, the J end by 3 bases, with 10 bases between. CDR3 DNA: TGTGCCAGCAGTTTACAGGGGATCGACTATGGCTACACCTTC. Protein: CASSLQGIDYGYTF.

This clonotype was counted at least ten times. The V call is TRBV14, the J call TRBJ1-1; a possible D gene is TRBD1 (6 bases). Deletions cut 9 bases from V and 4 bases from J, with 15 bases between. Germline V gives CDR1 SGHDN, CDR2 FVKESK. The CDR3 consists of 13 residues. As DNA, the CDR3 is TGTGCCAGGGTACAGGGAAGGGGCACTGAAGCTTTCTTT. Amino acids: CARVQGRGTEAFF.

This chain links TRBV4-3 with TRBJ1-4; no definite D call. Trimming took off 0 bases at V and 8 bases at J, with 7 bases between the two ends. CDR3 length: 13 amino acids. Germline assignment: CDR1 LGHNA and CDR2 YSLEER. CDR3 loop: CASSQEGLEKLFF. CDR3 DNA: TGCGCCAGCAGCCAAGAAGGACTCGAAAAACTGTTTTTT.

The count of this clonotype is one. This chain links TRBV7-3 with TRBJ2-1; maybe TRBD1 (8 bases). CDR1 SGHTA and CDR2 FQGTGA come from the germline V gene. Trimming pared 4 bases from V and 3 bases from J, leaving 13 bases between. The CDR3 covers 15 residues. The CDR3 region has the DNA TGTGCCAGCAGCTCACAGGGGGGGGACTACAATGAGCAGTTCTTC. Its translation is CASSSQGGDYNEQFF.

This clonotype has a handful of counts. J is TRBJ2-6 and V is TRBV11-1; D could derive from TRBD1 or TRBD2 (5 bases each). The ends were cut back, 5 bases at V and 2 bases at J, with 16 bases in the middle. CDR1 is SGHAT and CDR2 is FQDESV in the germline V gene (reference sequence). This CDR3 spans 17 amino acids. CDR3 bases: TGTGCCAGCAGCCCCAGACCCGGGACCACTGGGGCCAACGTCCTGACTTTC. It encodes CASSPRPGTTGANVLTF. Looking up the rest from reference TRBV11-1 and TRBJ2-6 gives the full variable domain: EAEVAQSPRYKITEKSQAVAFWCDPISGHATLYWYRQILGQGPELLVQFQDESVVDDSQLPKDRFSAERLKGVDSTLKIQPAELGDSAMYLCASSPRPGTTGANVLTFGAGSRLTVL.

The rearrangement uses TRBV14 and TRBJ1-3, with TRBD1 matching over 9 bases. V was pared by 3 bases and J by 0 bases, with 6 bases of the junction left unmatched. This CDR3 is built from 17 residues. Germline V gene sequence: CDR1 SGHDN, CDR2 FVKESK. CDR3 in DNA: TGTGCCAGCAGCCACCTGGGACAGGGAGCCTCTGGAAACACCATATATTTT. This translates into CASSHLGQGASGNTIYF.

The rearrangement joins TRBV3-1 to TRBJ1-4; no clear D. Germline lookup yields CDR1 LGHDT and CDR2 YNNKEL (reference sequence). V gave up 1 base and J gave up 7 bases, with 7 bases separating them. CDR3 length: 13 amino acids. In DNA form, the CDR3 reads TGTGCCAGCAGCCAAGTTCGGGGTGAAAAACTGTTTTTT. Encoded protein: CASSQVRGEKLFF. Full variable domain (missing parts from reference TRBV3-1 and TRBJ1-4): DTAVSQTPKYLVTQMGNDKSIKCEQNLGHDTMYWYKQDSKKFLKIMFSYNNKELIINETVPNRFSPKSPDKAHLNLHINSLELGDSAVYFCASSQVRGEKLFFGSGTQLSVL.

The chain is built from TRBV20-1 and TRBJ2-3; TRBD2 agrees at 10 bases. V trimming: 1 base; J trimming: 5 bases; junction bases outside the gene matches: 9. The CDR3 length is 16 residues. From germline, CDR1 is DFQATT and CDR2 SNEGSKA (reference sequence). In nucleotides, the CDR3 is TGCAGTGCTAGAGGTTTCACTAGCGGGGCCCGAGATACGCAGTATTTT. It translates to CSARGFTSGARDTQYF.

This clonotype was detected a few times. The chain links TRBV5-1 to TRBJ2-7; 10 bases line up with TRBD1. The CDR3 consists of 15 residues. V shed 4 bases, J shed 2 bases, and the junction held 6 bases outside the gene matches. Per germline, CDR1 SGHRS and CDR2 YFSETQ. CDR3 nucleotide sequence: TGCGCCAGCAGCGATCCGACAGGGGGCCCCTACGAGCAGTACTTC. It encodes CASSDPTGGPYEQYF.

This clonotype showed up many times. V usage is TRBV12-3 or TRBV12-4 and J usage is TRBJ2-3; a possible D gene is TRBD1 (5 bases). V was trimmed by 5 bases and J by 4 bases, leaving 10 bases between them. The CDR3 loop spans 13 amino acids. CDR3 in DNA: TGTGCCAGCAGTAAGGGGTGGGCAGATACGCAGTATTTT. Residues: CASSKGWADTQYF.

This rearrangement joins TRBV10-3 to TRBJ2-1, with 8 bases aligning to TRBD2. Germline CDR1 ENHRY, CDR2 SYGVKD. The CDR3 consists of 14 residues. J gave up 2 bases and V 7 bases, and 4 bases lay outside the gene matches. CDR3 sequence reads: CAITATSAYNEQFF. The CDR3 region has the DNA TGTGCCATCACTGCGACTAGCGCCTACAATGAGCAGTTCTTC.

This clonotype showed up just a few times. This rearrangement joins TRBV2 to TRBJ2-3; D not certain. The ends were cut back, 4 bases at V and 5 bases at J, with 4 bases in the middle. This CDR3 has 11 amino acids. Germline loops: CDR1 SNHLY, CDR2 FYNNEI. CDR3 in amino acids: CASSVVDTQYF. The CDR3 coding sequence is TGTGCCAGCAGTGTCGTAGATACGCAGTATTTT.

This clonotype was seen a few times. The J gene is TRBJ1-2, the V gene TRBV29-1; no clear D. The CDR3 is made up of 12 amino acids. The V and J ends lost 5 bases and 1 base respectively, with 8 bases between them. Germline CDR1 and CDR2: SQVTM and ANQGSEA. DNA for the CDR3: TGCAGCGTTCCGACGATTAACTATGGCTACACCTTC. This gives the protein CSVPTINYGYTF.

At least ten counts were recorded for this clonotype. The V call is TRBV7-2, the J call TRBJ2-7, with D perhaps matching TRBD1 (5 bases). The CDR3 length is 16 residues. With 6 bases removed from V and 1 base from J, the gap between germline ends came to 19 bases. The germline gives CDR1 SGHTA, CDR2 FQGNSA. CDR3 nucleotide sequence: TGTGCCAGCAGGACTGGTATGGCAGGGCCTTCCTACGAGCAGTACTTC. Its translation: CASRTGMAGPSYEQYF.